These 12 T cell receptor beta chains share one sample of origin, sequenced in a study of T cell responses to AZD1222 COVID-19 vaccine. Produced via immunoSEQ multiplex PCR; TCRdb's table is partial and in-frame only. This sample has about 200,000 clones, with approximately 89% found just once. The sequences come from peripheral blood, collected 28 days after the second AZD1222 dose. The source of these receptors is an adult who received the AZD1222 COVID-19 vaccine.

The chain joins TRBV6-6 to TRBJ2-3; 14 bases fit TRBD2. CDR3 length equals 16 residues. The J segment lost 5 bases and the V segment lost 0 bases, leaving 1 base of the junction unmatched. The germline V gene has CDR1 MNHNY and CDR2 SVGAGI (reference sequence). In nucleotides, the CDR3 is TGTGCCAGCAGTTACTCGGGACTAGCGGGAGAAGATACGCAGTATTTT. This sequence encodes CASSYSGLAGEDTQYF.

This chain uses TRBV5-8 with TRBJ2-7; 11 bases line up with TRBD1. Looked up from germline, CDR1 is SGHTS and CDR2 is YDEGEE. CDR3 length: 15 residues. After removal of 3 bases from V and 5 bases from J, the junction contained 7 bases not matched to a gene. The DNA of the CDR3 is TGTGCCAGCAGCTCCAGGACAGGGGGCTTGAACGAGCAGTACTTC. It yields the protein CASSSRTGGLNEQYF.

V gene TRBV11-3 combines with J gene TRBJ2-1; 8 bases are a match to TRBD2. CDR1 and CDR2 from the germline V gene are SGHNT and YENEEA. J gave up 3 bases and V 5 bases, and 6 bases lay outside the gene matches. The CDR3 loop spans 15 amino acids. This CDR3 reads CASSLSGGGYNEQFF. The CDR3 DNA follows: TGTGCCAGCAGCCTCTCGGGGGGGGGCTACAATGAGCAGTTCTTC.

The chain couples TRBV3-1 (or the pseudogene TRBV3-2) to TRBJ2-1; 7 bases are a match to TRBD1. Unmatched junction bases numbered 2, after V lost 3 bases and J lost 3 bases. Germline lookup yields CDR1 LGHDT and CDR2 YNNKEL (reference sequence). This CDR3 region has 14 residues. The CDR3 DNA reads as TGTGCCAGCAGCCATTGGGACAGCTACAATGAGCAGTTCTTC. Encoded protein: CASSHWDSYNEQFF.

This chain joins TRBV30 and TRBJ1-3; D remains ambiguous. Per the germline V gene, CDR1 is GTSNPN and CDR2 is SVGIG (reference sequence). The CDR3 length is 14 residues. V lost 3 bases to trimming and J lost 2 bases, with 11 bases between them. DNA of the CDR3: TGTGCCTGGAGCTCTGGCACTCCTGGAAACACCATATATTTT. Its protein product is CAWSSGTPGNTIYF.

The chain joins TRBV29-1 to TRBJ2-7; D is perhaps TRBD2 (6 bases). V was shortened by 6 bases and J by 2 bases, with 17 bases between the two germline ends. Germline V gene data show CDR1 as SQVTM and CDR2 as ANQGSEA. The CDR3 has 14 amino acids. The CDR3 spells CSVEKEGYTYEQYF. CDR3 nucleotide sequence: TGCAGCGTCGAAAAGGAGGGCTACACCTACGAGCAGTACTTC.

The V gene is TRBV28, the J gene TRBJ2-2, with D possibly being TRBD2 (6 bases). Germline V gene data show CDR1 as MDHEN and CDR2 as SYDVKM. Trimming took off 3 bases at V and 4 bases at J, with 12 bases between the two ends. The CDR3 is 15 residues long. DNA of the CDR3: TGTGCCAGCAGTTTGGACTATCAGACCACCGGGGAGCTGTTTTTT. The encoded protein is CASSLDYQTTGELFF. Variable domain in full (rest from reference TRBV28 and TRBJ2-2): DVKVTQSSRYLVKRTGEKVFLECVQDMDHENMFWYRQDPGLGLRLIYFSYDVKMKEKGDIPEGYSVSREKKERFSLILESASTNQTSMYLCASSLDYQTTGELFFGEGSRLTVL.

Of note for this clone: Other DNA sequences from this sample encode an identical CDR3 as well. This sequence joins TRBV18 and TRBJ1-5, with D perhaps TRBD1 (5 bases). CDR1 is KGHSH, CDR2 LQKENI, per germline. V was shortened by 1 base and J by 4 bases, with 5 bases between the two germline ends. The CDR3 has 13 amino acids. This CDR3 reads CASSPQGNQPQHF. The CDR3 nucleotides are TGTGCCAGCTCACCACAGGGGAATCAGCCCCAGCATTTT.

The rearrangement uses TRBV6-7 and TRBJ2-5; 7 bases line up with TRBD1. TRBV6-7 is filed as an ORF, its function uncertain. The CDR3 is made up of 16 amino acids. The V gene end was trimmed by 1 base and the J gene end by 4 bases; junction bases not matched to a gene: 9. As DNA, the CDR3 is TGTGCCAGCAGTTACTGGAGACAGGGCACGAGAGAGACCCAGTACTTC. Its translation is CASSYWRQGTRETQYF.

The chain uses TRBV4-1 and TRBJ2-7; the D is unclear. V was clipped by 1 base and J by 2 bases, with 12 bases between them. CDR1 and CDR2 (germline): MGHRA, YSYEKL. This CDR3 region has 15 residues. CDR3 residues: CASSQVAQKAYEQYF. DNA of the CDR3: TGCGCCAGCAGCCAAGTTGCACAGAAAGCCTACGAGCAGTACTTC.

The rearrangement joins TRBV29-1 to TRBJ2-2; no reliable D call. The ends were cut back, 7 bases at V and 4 bases at J, with 10 bases in the middle. CDR1 is SQVTM, CDR2 ANQGSEA, per germline. This CDR3 is 12 amino acids long. CDR3 bases: TGCAGCGCCCTCTTGGGCACCGGGGAGCTGTTTTTT. Its translation is CSALLGTGELFF.

The V and J genes are TRBV5-1 and TRBJ1-1; 10 bases agree with TRBD1. Germline V gene sequence: CDR1 SGHRS, CDR2 YFSETQ. Unmatched junction bases numbered 9, after V lost 5 bases and J lost 8 bases. The CDR3 has 14 amino acids. CDR3 loop: CASRRDRGPGEAFF. DNA of the CDR3: TGCGCCAGCAGGAGAGACAGGGGGCCGGGGGAAGCTTTCTTT.